What follows are 3 T cell receptor beta chains derived from one specimen sequenced in a study of blood T cell repertoires in COVID-19. Clones were sequenced by immunoSEQ multiplex PCR, and TCRdb holds only the in-frame ones, with some missing. Of fewer than 300,000 clones listed, over 75% are singletons. What was sequenced was peripheral blood. The receptors shown here come from a human donor in a cohort sampled during active COVID-19.

V gene TRBV6-4 combines with J gene TRBJ1-4; weak D call: TRBD1 (6 bases). Per the germline V gene, CDR1 is MRHNA and CDR2 is SNTAGT. Trimming pared 2 bases from V and 8 bases from J, leaving 15 bases between. This CDR3 is built from 15 residues. This CDR3 reads CASSDVAGAEEKLFF. The CDR3 DNA sequence: TGTGCCAGCAGTGACGTCGCAGGGGCGGAGGAAAAACTGTTTTTT.

The V gene is TRBV5-1, the J gene TRBJ1-2; D is unresolved. V was trimmed by 0 bases and J by 8 bases, leaving 14 bases between them. Per germline, CDR1 SGHRS and CDR2 YFSETQ. The CDR3 spans 14 residues. This CDR3 is CASSLDWGEGGYTF. CDR3 bases: TGCGCCAGCAGCTTGGATTGGGGTGAGGGCGGCTACACCTTC.

The V gene is TRBV4-2, the J gene TRBJ2-3, with 7 bases lining up with TRBD1. Germline V lookup: CDR1 LGHNA, CDR2 YNFKEQ. CDR3 size: 16 residues. V shed 1 base, J shed 4 bases, and the junction held 8 bases outside the gene matches. The CDR3 DNA reads as TGTGCCAGCAGCCAAGTAAAGGGGGCGATTGCAGATACGCAGTATTTT. Its protein product is CASSQVKGAIADTQYF.